The next 18 T cell receptor beta chains were all read from a single sample in a study of graft-versus-host responses after intestinal transplantation (dated by TCRdb to 2020 to 2022). To prepare the library, the immunoSEQ multiplex PCR assay was applied. The source is immuneACCESS, and TCRdb retained only in-frame sequences with V and J called. Part of the clones is not carried over; for the studies checked, unresolved V genes explain less than half of this, and the remainder is unexplained. A total of roughly 20,000 clones appear in this sample, roughly 40% of them only once. The ten largest clones take up under 0.95% of the sample. The time point label, as the study defines it: cells obtained before transplantation from donor or recipient. The starting material was alloreactive CD4+ T cells from a mixed lymphocyte reaction culture, obtained before intestinal transplant. What this sample's cell subset or site label stands for: CFSE-low proliferating T cells sorted from roughly six-day pre-transplant mixed lymphocyte reaction (GvH or HvG direction). The receptor source for this set is a human patient who received an intestinal transplant.

The V call is TRBV19, the J call TRBJ1-3, with TRBD1 identical over 9 bases. Per germline, CDR1 LNHDA and CDR2 SQIVND (reference sequence). The CDR3 runs to 17 residues. V was pared by 2 bases and J by 1 base, with 6 bases of the junction left unmatched. The DNA for the CDR3 is TGTGCCAGTAGTATACTCGGACAGGGGACTTCTGGAAACACCATATATTTT. This gives the protein CASSILGQGTSGNTIYF.

V usage is TRBV6-1 and J usage is TRBJ2-2; a weak D match, TRBD1 (5 bases). Germline CDR1 reads MNHNS; CDR2 reads SASEGT. V was pared by 4 bases and J by 5 bases, with 17 bases between. The CDR3 totals 16 residues. The CDR3 DNA follows: TGTGCCAGCAGTGGCCTACCCCGCCGACAGACCGGGGAGCTGTTTTTT. Its protein product is CASSGLPRRQTGELFF.

This clone showed up just a few times. V gene TRBV30 combines with J gene TRBJ1-3; 8 bases agree with TRBD1. This CDR3 spans 15 amino acids. CDR1 and CDR2 from the germline V gene are GTSNPN and SVGIG (reference sequence). Trimming cost V 3 bases and J 4 bases; bases outside gene matches: 8. The CDR3 spells CAWRTQGARGNTIYF. CDR3 DNA: TGTGCCTGGAGGACTCAGGGGGCGCGGGGAAACACCATATATTTT.

This clone has more than one count but fewer than ten. CDR3 in amino acids: CASSDLRQGARGYTF. CDR3 nucleotides: TGTGCCAGCAGTGACCTGAGGCAGGGGGCGCGTGGCTACACCTTC. V gene TRBV2 combines with J gene TRBJ1-2; 8 bases line up with TRBD1. The CDR3 consists of 15 residues. With 3 bases clipped from V and 7 bases from J, the junction kept 10 bases outside the gene matches. The germline V gene encodes CDR1 SNHLY and CDR2 FYNNEI.

The CDR3 region is CASSPPMSPRNEKLFF. In DNA form, the CDR3 reads TGTGCCAGCTCACCACCAATGTCACCGAGAAATGAAAAACTGTTTTTT. The rearrangement uses TRBV18 and TRBJ1-4; D is unresolved. Germline lookup yields CDR1 KGHSH and CDR2 LQKENI. The CDR3 length is 16 residues. V lost 0 bases and J 5 bases, leaving 13 bases between the germline ends.

Only a few counts were recorded for this clone. This chain uses TRBV11-3 with TRBJ2-7, with D maybe TRBD1 (6 bases). From germline, CDR1 is SGHNT and CDR2 YENEEA. This CDR3 has 16 residues. Trimming shortened V by 5 bases and J by 0 bases, and 17 bases separated the two germline ends. The CDR3 region has the DNA TGTGCCAGCAGCCCTGGGGGCGGAACGTACTCCTACGAGCAGTACTTC. This sequence encodes CASSPGGGTYSYEQYF. The variable domain in full, with the rest retrieved from reference TRBV11-3 and TRBJ2-7, is EAGVVQSPRYKIIEKKQPVAFWCNPISGHNTLYWYLQNLGQGPELLIRYENEEAVDDSQLPKDRFSAERLKGVDSTLKIQPAELGDSAVYLCASSPGGGTYSYEQYFGPGTRLTVT.

The J gene is TRBJ2-6, the V gene TRBV18; 9 bases agree with TRBD1. Germline V CDR1 and CDR2: KGHSH, LQKENI. The CDR3 length is 18 residues. V dropped 0 bases and J dropped 2; count of bases not matched to a gene: 5. The CDR3: CASSPPGQGGPGANVLTF. In DNA form, the CDR3 reads TGTGCCAGCTCACCACCGGGACAGGGAGGTCCTGGGGCCAACGTCCTGACTTTC.

The chain is built from TRBV2 and TRBJ2-7, with 9 bases lining up with TRBD1. V gave up 6 bases and J gave up 2 bases; unmatched junction bases: 5. Germline-derived CDR1 and CDR2 are SNHLY and FYNNEI. The CDR3 spans 14 residues. CDR3 loop: CASSWTGATYEQYF. The DNA for the CDR3 is TGTGCCAGCAGCTGGACAGGGGCAACCTACGAGCAGTACTTC.

This clone was seen a few times. The rearrangement joins TRBV5-1 to TRBJ2-1, with D uncertain. Trimming removed 6 bases at V and 2 bases at J, with 12 bases between. The CDR3 spans 14 residues. The germline CDR1 and CDR2 sequences are SGHRS and YFSETQ. The CDR3 protein is CASTDGPPYNEQFF. CDR3 sequence (DNA): TGCGCCAGCACGGACGGCCCCCCCTACAATGAGCAGTTCTTC.

This clone was seen only a few times. CDR3: CAWSVRGEKLFF. The CDR3 DNA sequence: TGTGCCTGGAGCGTCCGGGGGGAAAAACTGTTTTTT. This chain connects TRBV30 to TRBJ1-4, with D maybe TRBD1 (5 bases). Germline V gene lookup returns CDR1 GTSNPN and CDR2 SVGIG (reference sequence). The CDR3 extends over 12 amino acids. Trimming pared 3 bases from V and 8 bases from J, leaving 10 bases between.

The sample holds one count of this clone. The J gene is TRBJ1-5, the V gene TRBV5-4, with D maybe TRBD1 (5 bases). The CDR3 totals 14 residues. The germline CDR1 and CDR2 sequences are SGHNT and YYREEE (reference sequence). Trimming removed 2 bases at V and 5 bases at J, with 11 bases between. Written as DNA, the CDR3 is TGTGCCAGCAGCTTTCAGGGTCTCGATCAGCCCCAGCATTTT. Its translation is CASSFQGLDQPQHF.

This clone was seen more than once but under ten times. The chain has TRBV5-6 and TRBJ1-1; TRBD1 aligns across 7 bases. V lost 4 bases, J lost 4 bases, and 13 bases stayed unmatched. This CDR3 is built from 16 residues. Per germline, CDR1 SGHDT and CDR2 YYEEEE. The CDR3 DNA is TGTGCCAGCAGCCGAGGGGGCGTTTCAAGAGGCACTGAAGCTTTCTTT. It translates to CASSRGGVSRGTEAFF.

The genes are TRBV5-1 and TRBJ1-2; 7 positions match TRBD1. Germline lookup yields CDR1 SGHRS and CDR2 YFSETQ. The V segment lost 4 bases and the J segment 5 bases; nucleotides outside the gene matches: 8. The CDR3 is 14 amino acids. For the CDR3, the DNA is TGCGCCAGCAGCCGAGGGAACAGGGGTTATGGCTACACCTTC. This gives the protein CASSRGNRGYGYTF.

V usage is TRBV10-2 and J usage is TRBJ2-3; D gene unclear. Germline V gene lookup returns CDR1 WSHSY and CDR2 SAAADI. V lost 5 bases and J 0 bases, leaving 9 bases between the germline ends. CDR3 size: 14 residues. CDR3 DNA: TGCGCCAGCAGTAGAACAAAGAGCACAGATACGCAGTATTTT. It codes for CASSRTKSTDTQYF.

This chain joins TRBV15 and TRBJ1-5; D perhaps matches TRBD1 (5 bases). Germline-derived CDR1 and CDR2 are LNHNV and YYDKDF (reference sequence). Trimming stripped 0 bases from V and 4 bases from J, with 10 bases between. The CDR3 is made up of 15 amino acids. CDR3 nucleotide sequence: TGTGCCACCAGCAGAGATGGGACTGAGAATCAGCCCCAGCATTTT. Amino acid sequence: CATSRDGTENQPQHF. Full variable domain (outside the CDR3, taken from reference TRBV15 and TRBJ1-5): DAMVIQNPRYQVTQFGKPVTLSCSQTLNHNVMYWYQQKSSQAPKLLFHYYDKDFNNEADTPDNFQSRRPNTSFCFLDIRSPGLGDTAMYLCATSRDGTENQPQHFGDGTRLSIL.

The sample holds a few counts of this clone. This chain links TRBV5-1 with TRBJ1-2; unclear D gene. The V end lost 0 bases, the J end lost 5 bases, and 5 bases lay between the germline ends. Germline CDR1 reads SGHRS; CDR2 reads YFSETQ. The CDR3 is 12 residues long. CDR3 loop: CASSLGGYGYTF. CDR3 in DNA: TGCGCCAGCAGCTTGGGAGGGTATGGCTACACCTTC. Using reference TRBV5-1 and TRBJ1-2 for the parts outside the CDR3, the full variable domain is KAGVTQTPRYLIKTRGQQVTLSCSPISGHRSVSWYQQTPGQGLQFLFEYFSETQRNKGNFPGRFSGRQFSNSRSEMNVSTLELGDSALYLCASSLGGYGYTFGSGTRLTVV.

The sample holds a few counts of this clone. The chain couples TRBV10-3 to TRBJ2-1; D may match TRBD1 or TRBD2 (5 bases each). Between the trimmed V and J ends, which lost 10 bases and 6 bases, there was a span of 22 bases. The CDR3 is 15 residues long. Germline V gene sequence: CDR1 ENHRY, CDR2 SYGVKD. CDR3 coding DNA: TGTGCCACCACGGGGCGGGTCGTCGTGGTCAATGAGCAGTTCTTC. Translated, it gives CATTGRVVVVNEQFF.

The chain is built from TRBV2 and TRBJ1-5; D gene unclear. The CDR3 contains 14 residues. V lost 5 bases and J lost 4, with 12 bases in between. Germline-derived CDR1 and CDR2 are SNHLY and FYNNEI. The CDR3 sequence is CASSLQRYNQPQHF. The CDR3 DNA sequence: TGTGCCAGCAGTCTTCAGCGCTATAATCAGCCCCAGCATTTT. The full variable domain, rest sourced from reference TRBV2 and TRBJ1-5, is EPEVTQTPSHQVTQMGQEVILRCVPISNHLYFYWYRQILGQKVEFLVSFYNNEISEKSEIFDDQFSVERPDGSNFTLKIRSTKLEDSAMYFCASSLQRYNQPQHFGDGTRLSIL.